Each of the 7 T cell receptor beta chains below was sequenced from the same sample in a study of response to subunit inactivated influenza vaccine. TCRdb reprocessed the RT-PCR reads via MiXCR and lists one record per CDR3 protein. The sample contains some 570,000 distinct CDR3 sequences, approximately 10% of which appear only once. These data also formed part of another study, on T cells expressing NK-cell markers. That source notes: Making the TCR beta cDNA relied on 5'RACE template switching with UMIs.

The sample consisted of PBMCs from blood, taken on the day of vaccination. These receptors were collected from a man in his fifties or sixties who received an inactivated influenza vaccine.

This clonotype was observed a few times. This chain links TRBV3-1 with TRBJ2-7; no clear D. Looked up from germline, CDR1 is LGHDT and CDR2 is YNNKEL (reference sequence). The CDR3 contains 12 residues. The ends were cut back, 1 base at V and 3 bases at J, with 4 bases in the middle. The CDR3 DNA follows: TGTGCCAGCAGCCAAGGGGACTACGAGCAGTACTTC. This encodes CASSQGDYEQYF.

This clonotype was observed a few times. This chain joins TRBV7-9 and TRBJ2-5; 7 bases line up with TRBD2. In germline, CDR1 is SEHNR, CDR2 FQNEAQ (reference sequence). V lost 4 bases, J lost 1 base, and 9 bases stayed unmatched. This CDR3 is built from 16 residues. The CDR3 protein is CASSSNFGLVQETQYF. CDR3 DNA sequence: TGTGCCAGCAGCTCGAACTTTGGACTAGTCCAAGAGACCCAGTACTTC.

This chain joins TRBV29-1 and TRBJ2-5; D unresolved. In germline, CDR1 is SQVTM, CDR2 ANQGSEA. Trimming cost V 4 bases and J 8 bases, with 26 bases left between them. This CDR3 has 16 amino acids. The CDR3 nucleotides are TGCAGCGTTGGGTCCGTGCCAGGTCAAGCACTGGATACCCAGTACTTC. Translated, it gives CSVGSVPGQALDTQYF.

The sample holds many counts of this clonotype. The rearrangement joins TRBV7-8 to TRBJ2-1; D tentatively fits TRBD1 or TRBD2 (5 bases each). Germline CDR1 is SGHVS and CDR2 is FQNEAQ. The germline V and J ends were trimmed by 1 base and 6 bases, with 13 bases remaining between them. This CDR3 is 15 amino acids long. DNA for the CDR3: TGTGCCAGCAGCTTAGTAGGGACCCAGGGCAATGAGCAGTTCTTC. This gives the protein CASSLVGTQGNEQFF. Full variable domain (rest looked up from reference TRBV7-8 and TRBJ2-1): GAGVSQSPRYKVAKRGQDVALRCDPISGHVSLFWYQQALGQGPEFLTYFQNEAQLDKSGLPSDRFFAERPEGSVSTLKIQRTQQEDSAVYLCASSLVGTQGNEQFFGPGTRLTVL.

This clonotype was seen a handful of times. V and J are TRBV4-3 and TRBJ1-1, with D tentatively TRBD1 (5 bases). The CDR3 consists of 13 residues. V was shortened by 4 bases and J by 2 bases, with 8 bases between the two germline ends. Germline CDR1 is LGHNA and CDR2 is YSLEER. CDR3 sequence reads: CASSRGANTEAFF. CDR3 bases: TGCGCCAGCAGCCGCGGGGCAAACACTGAAGCTTTCTTT.

The genes are TRBV6-1 and TRBJ2-1; 9 bases are a match to TRBD1. The CDR3 has 16 residues. The trim removed 5 bases at V and 2 bases at J, leaving 7 bases unmatched. From germline, CDR1 is MNHNS and CDR2 SASEGT. CDR3 DNA: TGTGCCAGCAGTCTTACCGGGACAGGGACCTACAATGAGCAGTTCTTC. Translation: CASSLTGTGTYNEQFF.

The rearrangement joins TRBV20-1 to TRBJ2-5, with TRBD2 matching 8 bases. The CDR3 is 17 amino acids. The germline CDR1 and CDR2 sequences are DFQATT and SNEGSKA (reference sequence). J gave up 1 base and V 0 bases, and 10 bases lay outside the gene matches. The CDR3 is CSARDPRKAGVQETQYF. CDR3 DNA sequence: TGCAGTGCTAGAGATCCCAGAAAAGCGGGGGTCCAAGAGACCCAGTACTTC.